A selection of T cell receptor beta chains follows, all from one sample in a study of OX40 agonist ivuxolimab in advanced cancers. Sequenced by immunoSEQ multiplex PCR; TCRdb stores in-frame clones only, minus some. The table lists some 59,000 clones, more than 65% of them singletons. The material sequenced was CD4+ or CD8+ T cells sorted from blood, taken in a trial of the OX40 agonist ivuxolimab. These receptors came from an adult with an advanced solid tumor such as melanoma, head and neck, liver or kidney cancer. Each CDR3 is given with its conserved first and last residue. The D gene is left open where the match is weak. Not all rows give a size; the values are once, few, many and, for expanded clones, a class.

>NA|TRBJ1-3|TRBV11-2|NA
TGTGCCAGCAGCTTAGTCCCGAACACCATATATTTT
CASSLVPNTIYF
>NA|TRBJ2-3|TRBV4-3|NA
TGCGCCAGCAGCCCAAATATTGGAAGCACAGATACGCAGTATTTT
CASSPNIGSTDTQYF
>NA|TRBJ1-2|TRBV29-1|NA
TGCAGCGTTGACTCGGGTGGCTACACCTTC
CSVDSGGYTF
>NA|TRBJ2-2|TRBV4-3|NA
TGCGCCAGCAGCCGGGGCGCACCCAACACCGGGGAGCTGTTTTTT
CASSRGAPNTGELFF
>NA|TRBJ1-1|TRBV5-6|TRBD1
TGTGCCAGCAGCATTACAGGGGGGAACACTGAAGCTTTCTTT
CASSITGGNTEAFF
>NA|TRBJ2-5|TRBV5-6|NA
TGTGCCAGCAGCTTGGTGGGTGGAGCGTCAGAGACCCAGTACTTC
CASSLVGGASETQYF
>NA|TRBJ1-1|TRBV19|TRBD1
TGTGCCAGTAGTATAGCCCTTTCCGGCCAGGGGGCGCGGAGGAACACTGAAGCTTTCTTT
CASSIALSGQGARRNTEAFF
>once|TRBJ1-2|TRBV27|NA
TGTGCCAGCAGTTTAATCCAGGGAGCAGACTATGGCTACACCTTC
CASSLIQGADYGYTF
>NA|TRBJ1-1|TRBV7-2|NA
TGTGCCAGCAGCAAGGGAGGGTCTCGTAACACTGAAGCTTTCTTT
CASSKGGSRNTEAFF
>NA|TRBJ2-1|TRBV4-2|TRBD2
TGTGCCAGCAGCCAGTCGGGAGCTAGCGGCCACAATGAGCAGTTCTTC
CASSQSGASGHNEQFF
>NA|TRBJ2-7|TRBV5-1|TRBD1
TGCGCCAGCAGCTTGCCGGGACAGGGTACGGGCGAGCAGTACTTC
CASSLPGQGTGEQYF
>NA|TRBJ2-5|TRBV4-2|NA
TGTGCCAGCAGCATAATTGTAGGAGAGACCCAGTACTTC
CASSIIVGETQYF
>NA|TRBJ1-1|TRBV6-1|NA
TGTGCCAGCAGGGAGGACTTAGCCCCGAACACTGAAGCTTTCTTT
CASREDLAPNTEAFF
>few|TRBJ1-1|TRBV29-1|NA
TGCAGCGTTGAAGCTGGGCGAGTCGGCACTGAAGCTTTCTTT
CSVEAGRVGTEAFF
>NA|TRBJ1-2|TRBV19|NA
TGTGCCAGTATTCCCGGGACACGGCATAACTATGGCTACACCTTC
CASIPGTRHNYGYTF
>few|TRBJ1-1|TRBV7-8|TRBD1
TGTGCCAGCAGCCCCCGACAGGGGGGATCAATGAACACTGAAGCTTTCTTT
CASSPRQGGSMNTEAFF
>few|TRBJ1-2|TRBV7-2|NA
TGTGCCAGCAGCTTAGCCGGCGATAAGGGACGTGGCTACACCTTC
CASSLAGDKGRGYTF
>once|TRBJ1-5|TRBV6-6|TRBD1
TGTGCCAGCAGTTCTACCGGGACAGGGAGCAATCAGCCCCAGCATTTT
CASSSTGTGSNQPQHF
>NA|TRBJ2-7|TRBV7-2|NA
TGTGCCAGCAGCTTCACATACGAGCAGTACTTC
CASSFTYEQYF
>NA|TRBJ1-4|TRBV15|NA
TGTGCCACCAGCAGAGCTAAGGGGCTCGGGGATGAAAAACTGTTTTTT
CATSRAKGLGDEKLFF
>NA|TRBJ2-1|TRBV15|NA
TGTGCCACCAGCCAGAGTCGCCTAGCGAGCAATGAGCAGTTCTTC
CATSQSRLASNEQFF
>NA|TRBJ1-4|TRBV28|TRBD1
TGTGCCAGCAGTACCCCCGGGACAGGACGTGAAAAACTGTTTTTT
CASSTPGTGREKLFF
>NA|TRBJ1-5|TRBV4-3|TRBD1
TGCGCCAGCAGCTGGGACAGGGGACGATATCAGCCCCAGCATTTT
CASSWDRGRYQPQHF
>NA|TRBJ2-5|TRBV5-4|TRBD2
TGTGCCAGCAGTCAGGGAAGCGGGGGGCACCAAGAGACCCAGTACTTC
CASSQGSGGHQETQYF
>NA|TRBJ2-7|TRBV19|NA
TGTGCCAGTAGTATTCAGGGAGGTCTAAACGAGCAGTACTTC
CASSIQGGLNEQYF
>NA|TRBJ1-2|TRBV6-5|NA
TGTGCCAGCAGTTACTCGACCCAAGACTATGGCTACACCTTC
CASSYSTQDYGYTF
>once|TRBJ1-3|TRBV29-1|NA
TGCGGAGGGGGTTTTTCTGGAAACACCATATATTTT
CGGGFSGNTIYF
>NA|TRBJ1-5|TRBV5-6|NA
TGTGCCAGCAGCTTGGGTTGGGACGGACGGAGGGATCAGCCCCAGCATTTT
CASSLGWDGRRDQPQHF
>NA|TRBJ1-1|TRBV7-9|NA
TGTGCCAGCAGCCCGGCGCAGGGACCTGGCACTGAAGCTTTCTTT
CASSPAQGPGTEAFF
>NA|TRBJ2-3|TRBV5-1|NA
TGCGCCAGCAGCGAGGGCCTTCAGCGGGCAGATACGCAGTATTTT
CASSEGLQRADTQYF
>NA|TRBJ1-6|TRBV27|NA
TGTGCCAGCAGTTTGGAGGGCTTGTATAATTCACCCCTCCACTTT
CASSLEGLYNSPLHF
>NA|TRBJ2-3|TRBV6-1|NA
TGTGCCAGCAGTGCCCGACAGGTCCCCACAGATACGCAGTATTTT
CASSARQVPTDTQYF
>few|TRBJ1-3|TRBV5-4|NA
TGTGCCAGCAGCCCCGGGGGTACAGGGCCGGGTGGAAACACCATATATTTT
CASSPGGTGPGGNTIYF
>few|TRBJ1-6|TRBV6-4|NA
TGTGCCAGCCGGGTGGGCTCGGGGAATTCACCCCTCCACTTT
CASRVGSGNSPLHF
>NA|TRBJ2-1|TRBV7-3|TRBD1
TGTGCCAGCAGCTCACCCGTGGGACAGGGGGCCAATGAGCAGTTCTTC
CASSSPVGQGANEQFF
>NA|TRBJ2-7|TRBV7-9|TRBD1
TGTGCCAGCAGCTTAGGAGGTGGGGACAGAAGGTCCTACGAGCAGTACTTC
CASSLGGGDRRSYEQYF
>NA|TRBJ1-1|TRBV7-9|NA
TGTGCCAGCAGCTTAGGGCGGCCCGACACTGAAGCTTTCTTT
CASSLGRPDTEAFF
>NA|TRBJ1-3|TRBV19|NA
TGTGCCAGTAGTATAGTATTCGAAAACACCATATATTTT
CASSIVFENTIYF
>NA|TRBJ2-5|TRBV9|NA
TGTGCCAGCAGTATAAGCGGGCTAGAAGAGACCCAGTACTTC
CASSISGLEETQYF
>NA|TRBJ2-7|TRBV2|TRBD1
TGTGCCAGCAGCGATAACAGGGGGCCCTCCTACGAGCAGTACTTC
CASSDNRGPSYEQYF
>NA|TRBJ1-6|TRBV6-5|NA
TGTGCCAGCAGTGGGGTTTCACGCAATTCACCCCTCCACTTT
CASSGVSRNSPLHF
>once|TRBJ2-7|TRBV5-4|TRBD1
TGTGCCAGCAGCCTGACAGGGGGGAGCTCCTACGAGCAGTACTTC
CASSLTGGSSYEQYF
>few|TRBJ1-5|TRBV19|NA
TGTGCCAGTAACCATCTAAAGGAGCCCCAGCATTTT
CASNHLKEPQHF
>NA|TRBJ2-1|TRBV9|NA
TGTGCCAGCAGCCCCACTAGGGGACCGGCGGAGCAGTTCTTC
CASSPTRGPAEQFF
>once|TRBJ1-1|TRBV9|NA
TGTGCCAGCAGCGTAGGACCATCCGACACTGAAGCTTTCTTT
CASSVGPSDTEAFF
>NA|TRBJ1-2|TRBV20-1|NA
TGCAGTGCTAGAGATCTGGTAGGCTACACCTTC
CSARDLVGYTF
>NA|TRBJ2-7|TRBV28|NA
TGTGCCAGCAGTCGGACTCCCGCTTCCTACGAGCAGTACTTC
CASSRTPASYEQYF
>NA|TRBJ1-2|TRBV19|NA
TGTGCCAGTAGTGTTCAGGGGTTGAGTGGCTACACCTTC
CASSVQGLSGYTF
>NA|TRBJ2-7|TRBV5-1|NA
TGCGCCAGCAGCCTGAAATCGGGAGAGCAGTACTTC
CASSLKSGEQYF
>NA|TRBJ2-5|TRBV27|NA
TGTGCCAGCAGCCTCGCTGGAGAGACCCAGTACTTC
CASSLAGETQYF